This T cell receptor beta chain was obtained from a study of blood T cells in healthy people across ages. Findings and caveats of the study: The study lacked donor CMV status, which possibly confounded expanded clonotype changes. Age showed a roughly linear inverse relationship with TCR beta diversity per million T cells.

Worth noting for this clonotype: The antigen is not known.

Together with a sample-barcoded 5' primer, a J-beta primer mix was included in a second PCR lasting roughly 6 to 12 cycles. Every sample produced at least 2.5 million CDR3-containing paired-end reads. MiXCR was run by TCRdb on the 5' RACE reads, yielding one entry per CDR3 protein. Seen here are 750,000 to 950,000 distinct CDR3 sequences, roughly 53% observed once, and the top ten hold approximately 40%. The extraction recovered at least 5 micrograms of total RNA per sample. This CDR3 spans 14 amino acids. Trimming shortened V by 6 bases and J by 1 base, and 12 bases separated the two germline ends. From germline, CDR1 is MNHEY and CDR2 SMNVEV (reference sequence).

Source material: blood. This receptor was obtained from a man at least 80 years old in good health. The chain uses TRBV27 and TRBJ2-5; no firm D call. The CDR3 DNA reads as TGTGCCAGCAGCCGCGGATGGTCCCAAGAGACCCAGTACTTC. It yields the protein CASSRGWSQETQYF.